This T cell receptor beta chain came from a study of read filtering for tumor transcriptome and immune sequencing. Study-wide background: IR-seq gave about 4.05 to 11 million TCR reads per sample; RNA-seq gave about 80 to 1273. Findings and limits, study-wide: In IR-seq, single-read clonotypes were 65% to 90% of clonotypes but around 3.5% of reads.

This clonotype was seen repeatedly, ten times or more. Its antigen is undetermined. From 350 to 500 ng of RNA, a library with molecular barcoded alpha/delta and beta/gamma adaptors was made. TCRdb fed the reads into MiXCR, producing one record per CDR3 protein. The data show approximately 140,000 distinct CDR3 sequences, roughly an eighth seen once. Trimming pared 6 bases from V and 4 bases from J, leaving 13 bases between. CDR3 length: 14 residues. Germline V gene lookup returns CDR1 SNHLY and CDR2 FYNNEI. This receptor was obtained from a donor at least 40 years old with multiple myeloma. The genes are TRBV2 and TRBJ1-5; D remains ambiguous. Sequenced material: a population of CD138-negative cells sorted from bone marrow. DNA for the CDR3: TGTGCCAGCAGAGTGGGGTCCTCAAATCAGCCCCAGCATTTT. The encoded protein is CASRVGSSNQPQHF.